Presented here are 20 T cell receptor beta chains from one specimen sequenced in a study of cytomegalovirus exposure and HLA in healthy donors. Assay used: immunoSEQ multiplex PCR; TCRdb lists only in-frame clones, some missing. The sample shows some 240,000 clones, 86% of them seen only once. Sequencing input: PBMCs. These receptors all stem from a young woman in good health and CMV-seropositive.

The CDR3 DNA reads as TGTGCCGGGACGGGGCAGGGGGCTTACAATGAGCAGTTCTTC. Amino acid sequence: CAGTGQGAYNEQFF. V gene TRBV6-1 combines with J gene TRBJ2-1; 8 positions match TRBD1. The junction had 10 bases not matched to a gene; V was cut back by 11 bases and J by 4 bases. Germline lookup yields CDR1 MNHNS and CDR2 SASEGT. CDR3 length: 14 residues.

The V gene is TRBV25-1, the J gene TRBJ2-3; D might be TRBD1 (5 bases). Germline V lookup: CDR1 MGHDK, CDR2 SYGVNS. The germline V and J ends were trimmed by 2 bases and 2 bases, with 14 bases remaining between them. The CDR3 is 16 amino acids. The CDR3 DNA follows: TGTGCCAGCAGTGAACCCCCCGCAGGGAACACAGATACGCAGTATTTT. Translation: CASSEPPAGNTDTQYF.

This clone showed up just once. This chain links TRBV6-6 with TRBJ1-1; possible D gene TRBD1, 5 bases. From germline, CDR1 is MNHNY and CDR2 SVGAGI (reference sequence). The germline V and J ends were trimmed by 5 bases and 1 base, with 8 bases remaining between them. CDR3 length equals 13 residues. CDR3 DNA: TGTGCCAGCAGTAATACAGGGAACACTGAAGCTTTCTTT. Its translation is CASSNTGNTEAFF.

J is TRBJ2-1 and V is TRBV27; D gene ambiguous. The CDR3 has 14 amino acids. Germline CDR1 is MNHEY and CDR2 is SMNVEV (reference sequence). Trimming left V 2 bases short and J 3 bases short, with 8 bases between. CDR3 region: CASSLNGVYNEQFF. The CDR3 nucleotides are TGTGCCAGCAGTTTAAACGGAGTCTACAATGAGCAGTTCTTC.

This clone was counted ten times or more. The chain employs TRBV14 and TRBJ1-2, with a tentative D call TRBD1 (5 bases). Trimming took off 0 bases at V and 4 bases at J, with 12 bases between the two ends. Germline V gene data show CDR1 as SGHDN and CDR2 as FVKESK. The CDR3 loop spans 15 amino acids. The CDR3 sequence: CASSQEAGRGYGYTF. The CDR3 DNA reads as TGTGCCAGCAGCCAAGAGGCGGGGCGAGGCTATGGCTACACCTTC.

The J gene is TRBJ1-1, the V gene TRBV2; 9 bases are a match to TRBD1. The germline gives CDR1 SNHLY, CDR2 FYNNEI. V was clipped by 5 bases and J by 6 bases; unmatched bases: 4. There are 13 residues in the CDR3. CDR3 sequence reads: CASSRTGDPEAFF. CDR3 DNA: TGTGCCAGCAGTAGGACAGGGGACCCTGAAGCTTTCTTT.

This chain links TRBV5-1 with TRBJ1-3, with TRBD1 matching 8 bases. Germline V gene sequence: CDR1 SGHRS, CDR2 YFSETQ. V trimming: 2 bases; J trimming: 4 bases; junction bases outside the gene matches: 8. This CDR3 is 16 amino acids long. The CDR3 reads CASSFGQGLTGNTIYF. The CDR3, as DNA: TGCGCCAGCAGCTTCGGACAGGGCTTAACCGGAAACACCATATATTTT.

The V call is TRBV2, the J call TRBJ2-1; 14 bases fit TRBD2. There are 15 residues in the CDR3. The germline V gene encodes CDR1 SNHLY and CDR2 FYNNEI. The trim removed 8 bases at V and 9 bases at J, leaving 9 bases unmatched. The CDR3 sequence: CASAPGLAGVGEQFF. In nucleotides, the CDR3 is TGTGCCAGCGCACCGGGACTAGCGGGAGTCGGTGAGCAGTTCTTC.

The chain couples TRBV7-6 to TRBJ2-7; a weak D match, TRBD1 (6 bases). The CDR3 totals 14 residues. V lost 2 bases to trimming and J lost 0 bases, with 8 bases between them. Germline CDR1 reads SGHVS; CDR2 reads FNYEAQ. The CDR3 region has the DNA TGTGCCAGCAGCTTACGGGACACCTCCTACGAGCAGTACTTC. Translating it yields CASSLRDTSYEQYF.

This chain joins TRBV11-3 and TRBJ2-5; 8 nucleotides line up with TRBD2. After removal of 6 bases from V and 4 bases from J, the junction contained 10 bases not matched to a gene. This CDR3 region has 15 residues. Looked up from germline, CDR1 is SGHNT and CDR2 is YENEEA. The CDR3 nucleotides are TGTGCCAGCAGACCAACGGGACTAGGAGGAGAGACCCAGTACTTC. Its protein is CASRPTGLGGETQYF.

A few counts support this clone. This chain joins TRBV4-2 and TRBJ2-3, with D possibly matching TRBD1 (6 bases). Germline CDR1 LGHNA, CDR2 YNFKEQ. The CDR3 runs to 14 residues. Trimming took 5 bases from V and 3 from J, leaving 12 bases between them. CDR3 sequence reads: CASSSGVVTDTQYF. CDR3 bases: TGTGCCAGCAGCTCAGGGGTGGTGACAGATACGCAGTATTTT.

The J gene is TRBJ2-1, the V gene TRBV13; D ambiguous. The CDR3 sequence is 16 residues long. CDR1 and CDR2 (germline): PRHDT, FYEKMQ (reference sequence). V lost 5 bases and J 0 bases, leaving 14 bases between the germline ends. The CDR3: CASSVNAKSSYNEQFF. In DNA form, the CDR3 reads TGTGCCAGCAGCGTGAACGCAAAGAGCTCCTACAATGAGCAGTTCTTC. The whole variable domain, remainder taken from reference TRBV13 and TRBJ2-1, is AAGVIQSPRHLIKEKRETATLKCYPIPRHDTVYWYQQGPGQDPQFLISFYEKMQSDKGSIPDRFSAQQFSDYHSELNMSSLELGDSALYFCASSVNAKSSYNEQFFGPGTRLTVL.

This chain links TRBV13 with TRBJ1-2; the match to TRBD1 covers 10 bases. The germline V gene has CDR1 PRHDT and CDR2 FYEKMQ (reference sequence). This CDR3 region has 15 residues. The V segment lost 2 bases and the J segment 4 bases; nucleotides outside the gene matches: 4. DNA of the CDR3: TGTGCCAGCAGCTTACGGGACAGGGGTGCCTATGGCTACACCTTC. It is translated as CASSLRDRGAYGYTF.

This chain joins TRBV6-4 and TRBJ2-2; the D gene is possibly TRBD2 (6 bases). V lost 4 bases and J 3 bases, leaving 6 bases between the germline ends. Germline V lookup: CDR1 MRHNA, CDR2 SNTAGT. This CDR3 region has 13 residues. In nucleotides, the CDR3 is TGTGCCAGCAGTGCGGGAGACACCGGGGAGCTGTTTTTT. Protein: CASSAGDTGELFF.

The V call is TRBV28, the J call TRBJ1-5, with 7 bases fitting TRBD1. The CDR3 has 15 amino acids. With 5 bases clipped from V and 6 bases from J, the junction kept 10 bases outside the gene matches. Germline V CDR1 and CDR2: MDHEN, SYDVKM. In DNA, the CDR3 is TGTGCCAGCAGTCTGGGACAGCCCTCGTCTCAGCCCCAGCATTTT. It translates to CASSLGQPSSQPQHF.

CDR3 sequence reads: CASSLAASSYEQYF. The DNA for the CDR3 is TGTGCCAGCAGCTTAGCGGCTAGCAGCTACGAGCAGTACTTC. The V and J genes are TRBV7-9 and TRBJ2-7; tentative D call: TRBD2 (5 bases). The CDR3 has 14 amino acids. Germline V gene sequence: CDR1 SEHNR, CDR2 FQNEAQ (reference sequence). V dropped 0 bases and J dropped 3 bases, with 9 bases sitting between them.

This sequence joins TRBV11-3 and TRBJ2-2, with 8 positions matching TRBD1. This CDR3 has 19 residues. CDR1 is SGHNT, CDR2 YENEEA, per germline. The ends lost 1 base at V and 0 bases at J; junction bases unmatched: 10. As DNA, the CDR3 is TGTGCCAGCAGCTTAGTGGACAGGGTCGGGAGCGCGAACACCGGGGAGCTGTTTTTT. This sequence encodes CASSLVDRVGSANTGELFF.

J is TRBJ1-1 and V is TRBV7-9; 10 bases map to TRBD1. Germline trimming cut 5 bases from V and 8 bases from J; bases unmatched to any gene: 11. CDR3 length: 15 amino acids. Looked up from germline, CDR1 is SEHNR and CDR2 is FQNEAQ (reference sequence). The CDR3 loop reads CASSASDRGYQEAFF. In DNA, the CDR3 is TGTGCCAGCAGCGCCTCGGACAGGGGGTATCAGGAAGCTTTCTTT.

The chain carries TRBV11-2 and TRBJ1-2; TRBD1 aligns across 7 bases. Trimming cost V 4 bases and J 4 bases; bases outside gene matches: 6. CDR1 and CDR2 (germline): SGHAT, FQNNGV. This CDR3 comprises 14 residues. The CDR3 loop reads CASSSPRDSYGYTF. CDR3 bases: TGTGCCAGCAGCTCTCCCCGGGACAGCTATGGCTACACCTTC.

The V and J genes are TRBV5-1 and TRBJ2-3, with D possibly being TRBD2 (5 bases). The CDR3 sequence is 15 residues long. V shed 5 bases and J shed 3 bases, with 16 bases lying between them. Germline CDR1 reads SGHRS; CDR2 reads YFSETQ. The CDR3 coding sequence is TGCGCCAGCAGGCCCGCAGTCGGCGGGACAGATACGCAGTATTTT. Amino acids: CASRPAVGGTDTQYF.